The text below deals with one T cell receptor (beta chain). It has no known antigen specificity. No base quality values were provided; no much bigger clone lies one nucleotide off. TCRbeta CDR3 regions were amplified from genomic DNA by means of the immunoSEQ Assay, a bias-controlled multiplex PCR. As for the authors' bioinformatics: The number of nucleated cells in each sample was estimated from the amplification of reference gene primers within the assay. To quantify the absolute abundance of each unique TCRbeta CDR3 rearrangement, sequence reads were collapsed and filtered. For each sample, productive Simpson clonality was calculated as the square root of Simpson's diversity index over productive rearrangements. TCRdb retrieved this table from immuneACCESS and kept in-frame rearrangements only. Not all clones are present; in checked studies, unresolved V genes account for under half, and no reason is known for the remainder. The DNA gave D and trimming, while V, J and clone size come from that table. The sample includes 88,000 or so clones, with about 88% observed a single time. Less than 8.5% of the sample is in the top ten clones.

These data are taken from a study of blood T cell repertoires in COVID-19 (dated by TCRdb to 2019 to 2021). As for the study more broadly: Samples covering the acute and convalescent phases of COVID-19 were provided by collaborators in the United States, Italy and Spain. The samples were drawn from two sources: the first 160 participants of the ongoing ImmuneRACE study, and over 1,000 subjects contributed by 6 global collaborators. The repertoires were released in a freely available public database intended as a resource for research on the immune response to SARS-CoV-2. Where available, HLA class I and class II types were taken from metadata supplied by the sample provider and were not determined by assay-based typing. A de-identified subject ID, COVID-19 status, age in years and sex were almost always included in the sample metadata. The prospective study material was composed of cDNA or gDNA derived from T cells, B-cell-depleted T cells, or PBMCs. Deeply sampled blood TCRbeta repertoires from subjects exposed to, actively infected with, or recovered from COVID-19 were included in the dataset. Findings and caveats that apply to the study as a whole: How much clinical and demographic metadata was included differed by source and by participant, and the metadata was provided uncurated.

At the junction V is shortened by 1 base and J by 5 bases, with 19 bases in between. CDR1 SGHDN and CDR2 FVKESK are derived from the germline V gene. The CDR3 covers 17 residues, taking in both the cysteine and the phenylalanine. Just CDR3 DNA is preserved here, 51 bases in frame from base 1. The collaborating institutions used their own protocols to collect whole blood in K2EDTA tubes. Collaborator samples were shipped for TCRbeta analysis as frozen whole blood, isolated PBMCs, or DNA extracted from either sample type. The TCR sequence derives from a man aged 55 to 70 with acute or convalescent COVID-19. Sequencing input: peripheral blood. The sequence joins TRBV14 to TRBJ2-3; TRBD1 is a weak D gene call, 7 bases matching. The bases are TGTGCCAGCAGCCAAGGACAGGGAAGAGGAGGGGGAGATACGCAGTATTTT. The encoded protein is CASSQGQGRGGGDTQYF.